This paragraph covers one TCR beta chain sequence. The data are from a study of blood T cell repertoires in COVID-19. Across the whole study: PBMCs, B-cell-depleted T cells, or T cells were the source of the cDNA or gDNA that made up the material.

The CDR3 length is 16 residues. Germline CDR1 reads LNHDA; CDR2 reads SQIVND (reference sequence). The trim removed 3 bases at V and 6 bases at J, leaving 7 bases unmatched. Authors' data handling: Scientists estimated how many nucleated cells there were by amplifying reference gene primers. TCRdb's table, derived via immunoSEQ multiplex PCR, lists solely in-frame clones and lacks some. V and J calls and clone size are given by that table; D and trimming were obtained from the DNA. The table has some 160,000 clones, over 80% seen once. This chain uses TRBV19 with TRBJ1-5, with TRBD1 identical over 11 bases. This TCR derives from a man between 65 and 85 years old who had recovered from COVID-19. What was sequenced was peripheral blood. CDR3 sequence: CASSMAGTGGGQPQHF. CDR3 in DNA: TGTGCCAGTAGTATGGCCGGGACAGGGGGAGGTCAGCCCCAGCATTTT. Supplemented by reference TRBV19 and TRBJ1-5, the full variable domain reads DGGITQSPKYLFRKEGQNVTLSCEQNLNHDAMYWYRQDPGQGLRLIYYSQIVNDFQKGDIAEGYSVSREKKESFPLTVTSAQKNPTAFYLCASSMAGTGGGQPQHFGDGTRLSIL.